The clone carrying this TCR beta chain was recorded only once. Its antigen is not identified. These data originate in a study of radiotherapy plus CTLA-4 blockade in lung cancer. Study-level information: Objective responses emerged in 15% to 20% of patients, and over 30% attained disease control. Study-wide results and limits: TCR clones from tumors expanded in blood after radiotherapy plus ipilimumab. Response, reportedly, was best predicted by interferon-beta along with early blood T cell clone dynamics.

Repertoires were generated with immunoSEQ multiplex PCR, while TCRdb's copy carries only in-frame clones and drops some. The top ten clones hold 3% to 5% of a sample with tens of thousands of clones, around 78% of them seen once. Treatment of patients with chemo-refractory metastatic non-small-cell lung cancer consisted of focal radiation plus CTLA-4 blockade with ipilimumab. The sequence was obtained from a human donor with non-small cell lung cancer who had a partial response to radiotherapy plus ipilimumab. Some clones in this sample may be carry-over from other donors' samples. Material: peripheral blood, obtained from a patient treated with radiotherapy plus ipilimumab.

The CDR3 coding sequence is TGTGCCAGCAGTCCCGGGTCCCGCCCTGGCTACACCTTC. Amino acid sequence: CASSPGSRPGYTF. The chain employs TRBV2 and TRBJ1-2, with D unclear. This CDR3 has 13 amino acids. CDR1 is SNHLY and CDR2 is FYNNEI in the germline V gene. The V and J ends lost 5 bases and 7 bases respectively, with 14 bases between them.